This T cell receptor beta chain was sequenced during a study of T cells in Graves' hyperthyroidism and ophthalmopathy. Not enrolled were patients with uncontrolled infection, other autoimmune disease, pregnancy or lactation. In making diagnoses, clinical symptoms, serum thyroxine and TRAb, thyroid ultrasound and orbital computed tomography were all used. Study-level findings and limits: Most thyroid clonotypes with frequency above 0.001 were detected in blood. With a median lead of 6.5 months before onset, the model predicted ophthalmopathy.

Amplified TCR beta CDR3 regions derived from RNA transcripts. First-round RT-PCR of the TCR CDR3 relied on the HTBI primer set. Via MiXCR, TCRdb re-called the multiplex PCR reads, giving one row per CDR3 protein. The table lists some 600,000 distinct CDR3 sequences, around 46% of them singletons. Points on this clonotype: Its target is unknown.

The receptor was derived from a woman between 18 and 30 years old with Graves' hyperthyroidism. The specimen sequenced was peripheral blood or thyroid tissue (not recorded which).

CDR3 nucleotides: TGCAGCGTTGGGGGGACAGGGATCTATGGCTACACCTTC. Amino acid sequence: CSVGGTGIYGYTF. V is TRBV29-1 and J is TRBJ1-2, with 9 bases matching TRBD1. This CDR3 contains 13 residues. After removal of 4 bases from V and 4 bases from J, the junction contained 4 bases not matched to a gene. Germline V gives CDR1 SQVTM, CDR2 ANQGSEA.